This T cell receptor (beta chain) was sequenced during a study of human T cells and chemical hapten exposure (dated by TCRdb to about 2021). Concerning the study at large: For sensitization, 2% DPC in acetone was applied to a 2 cm by 2 cm area of upper inner arm skin. This study followed changes in the peripheral blood TCR repertoire in vivo during primary and secondary sensitization of alopecia patients to the hapten diphenylcyclopropenone (DPC). Throughout the roughly 25-week study period, patients were also given weekly therapeutic DPC doses on the scalp. Blood samples were taken from patients before sensitization (week 0) and at 2, 6 and about 24 weeks after DPC sensitization. Patch testing was done on the upper back using Finn chambers containing 0.01% DPC, and results were scored after 6 days according to International Contact Dermatitis Research Group standards. For TCR sequencing, blood came from 25 to 35 alopecia patients at anywhere from one to four time points (pre-sensitization, 2, 6 and 24 weeks). The libraries were sequenced as a pool, and the TCR yield per sample differed mostly because of small variations in library volumes within the pool. Alopecia areata with under or over 50% scalp involvement, alopecia totalis and alopecia universalis were represented in the patient cohort, which was mostly female.

The sample's time point label is to be understood as: patch test 3, about 24 weeks after DPC sensitization. The treatment or condition label here, explained by the study, means: therapeutic diphenylcyclopropenone sensitization with weekly scalp DPC. At every patch-test visit, the blood draw took place before the patch test was put on. Eligible patients were aged 18 to 70, diagnosed with alopecia, deemed suitable for DPC therapy, and excluded if pregnant. Total RNA was isolated from unfractionated whole blood collected in Tempus Blood RNA tubes. Library method: RACE. Data came from a NextSeq 500. During library preparation, unique molecular identifiers were attached to individual cDNA molecules so that TCRs could be counted in a quantitative, reproducible way. From each blood RNA sample, both TCR alpha and TCR beta chains were sequenced. As for the authors' bioinformatics: The median number of TCRs per sample was roughly 100,000, ranging from roughly 20,000 to 690,600. V, J and CDR3 annotation of the TCR reads was performed with the Decombinator software suite. For PS versus PT1 abundance plots, all samples were subsampled to the same number of TCRs (28,000). Expanded TCRs were defined as absent before sensitization and observed at least eight times at the 2-week time point. TCRdb cleaned the public reads at Q25 with fastp, built clones with MiXCR and kept in-frame beta chains. Here each entry gathers all rows of one CDR3 protein and keeps the most common genes and DNA. Clone size and V and J calls follow TCRdb, not the original study. A total of over 150,000 distinct CDR3 sequences appear in this sample, about 27% of them only once. The ten most abundant clones make up around 1.9% of the sample.

What the work shows at the level of the full study, not this receptor alone: Repeated subsampling changed both the strength of the expansion versus patch-test correlation and the threshold at which that correlation became significant. Alopecia, a presumed autoimmune disease, was present in all patients, so the immune response of the patients might differ from that of healthy individuals. DPC sensitization did not change the number of TCRs with a frequency above 1 in 1000, and there was no evidence of changes in global repertoire structure. The number of PT1 expanded TCRs positively correlated with patch test score, significant at thresholds 8, 16 and 32 but not 4. Expanded TCRs formed significantly more large CDR3 similarity clusters than pre-sensitization or healthy control sets, consistent with antigen-driven responses.

With regard to this clonotype: Its antigen remains undetermined. No much larger clonotype is one base removed from it; base qualities were not supplied.

Material: whole blood, obtained in connection with sensitization to the hapten diphenylcyclopropenone (DPC). The receptor was derived from a woman aged 18-29 years with alopecia areata. Some clones in this sample may be carry-over from other donors' samples.

CDR3 protein: CASSPRDRAGPGELFF. Read as DNA, the sequence is TGTGCCAGCAGCCCCCGGGACAGGGCCGGCCCCGGGGAGCTGTTTTTT. The chain joins TRBV7-3 to TRBJ2-2, with TRBD1 matching 9 junction bases. The CDR3 numbers 16 residues from cysteine through phenylalanine. The DNA shown is the 48-base CDR3, in frame from base 1. According to the germline V gene, CDR1 reads SGHTA and CDR2 reads FQGTGA. Germline trimming amounts to 5 bases on V and 6 bases on J, with 10 as the count of junction bases outside the gene matches.